This entry is about one TCR beta chain. Antigen specificity is unknown. This entry is derived from a study of monozygotic twins with inflammatory bowel disease. General study results and limits: Neither one strong signal nor one clonotype associated with IBD was supported.

A 6-nucleotide sample barcode was carried by the UMIs, which template switching added. TCRdb re-called the 5' RACE reads and shows each CDR3 protein once, DNA omitted. This table holds approximately 85,000 distinct CDR3 sequences. The CDR3 length is 14 residues. CDR1 is SEHNR, CDR2 FQNEAQ, per germline (reference sequence). The source is a human donor with ulcerative colitis or Crohn's disease, or a healthy co-twin of an affected twin (not recorded which). This rearrangement joins TRBV7-9 to TRBJ2-7; TCRdb gives TRBD2 as the D gene, but with no DNA this cannot be confirmed. The specimen sequenced was blood. The CDR3 region is CASSATFKGSEQYF.